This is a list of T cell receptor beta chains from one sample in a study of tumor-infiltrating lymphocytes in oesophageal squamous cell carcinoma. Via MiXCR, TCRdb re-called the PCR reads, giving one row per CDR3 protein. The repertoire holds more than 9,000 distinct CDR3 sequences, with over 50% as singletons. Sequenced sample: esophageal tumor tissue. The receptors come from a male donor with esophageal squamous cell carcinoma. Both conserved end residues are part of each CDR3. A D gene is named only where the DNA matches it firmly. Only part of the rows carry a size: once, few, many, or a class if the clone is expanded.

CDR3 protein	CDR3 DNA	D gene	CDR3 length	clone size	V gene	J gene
CASSYRVDNEQYF	TGTGCCAGCAGTTACAGGGTCGACAATGAGCAGTACTTC	-	13	-	TRBV6-6	TRBJ2-7
CASSSVRGGTYEQYF	-	-	15	many	TRBV28	TRBJ2-7
CASSLGRTGTGEQFF	TGTGCCAGCAGCTTAGGCCGGACAGGGACGGGGGAGCAGTTCTTC	TRBD1	15	-	TRBV11-3	TRBJ2-1
CASSSPGLHDNEQFF	TGTGCCAGCAGTTCACCGGGACTCCACGACAATGAGCAGTTCTTC	-	15	-	TRBV6-6	TRBJ2-1
CASSYGDRGYADTQYF	TGTGCCAGCAGTTACGGGGACAGGGGGTACGCAGATACGCAGTATTTT	TRBD1	16	-	TRBV6-6	TRBJ2-3
CASSLTATGGGEQYF	TGTGCCAGCAGCTTAACCGCGACAGGGGGGGGCGAGCAGTACTTC	TRBD1	15	many	TRBV11-3	TRBJ2-7
CAISKGLAVYEQYF	TGTGCCATCAGTAAGGGACTAGCGGTATACGAGCAGTACTTC	TRBD2	14	medium-sized	TRBV10-3	TRBJ2-7
CASRGLQSYNEQFF	TGTGCCAGCAGGGGACTTCAATCCTACAATGAGCAGTTCTTC	-	14	-	TRBV6-1	TRBJ2-1
CASSLRTGTGVIYGYTF	TGTGCCAGCAGTTTACGTACCGGGACAGGGGTTATATATGGCTACACCTTC	TRBD1	17	once	TRBV28	TRBJ1-2
CASSPQAGEETQYF	TGTGCCAGCAGCCCTCAAGCGGGAGAGGAGACCCAGTACTTC	TRBD2	14	few	TRBV7-4	TRBJ2-5
CASSLKRDSYEQYF	TGTGCCAGCAGCTTAAAGCGGGATTCCTACGAGCAGTACTTC	TRBD2	14	-	TRBV7-8	TRBJ2-7
CASSLASGDRAQYF	TGTGCCAGCAGCTTAGCTAGCGGGGACCGCGCCCAGTACTTC	TRBD2	14	-	TRBV7-9	TRBJ2-5
CAISARRHEQFF	TGTGCCATCAGTGCGAGAAGGCATGAGCAGTTCTTC	-	12	many	TRBV10-3	TRBJ2-1
CASSLRTPGKTQYF	TGTGCCAGCAGCTTGCGGACTCCCGGAAAGACCCAGTACTTC	-	14	-	TRBV7-2	TRBJ2-5
CASSLDNNYEQYF	TGTGCCAGCAGCTTAGATAACAACTACGAGCAGTACTTC	-	13	-	TRBV7-9	TRBJ2-7
CASSQGARAKNIQYF	TGCGCCAGCAGCCAGGGGGCTAGGGCCAAAAACATTCAGTACTTC	TRBD1	15	-	TRBV5-3	TRBJ2-4
CASSLGPAGVGPIQETQYF	TGTGCTAGCAGCTTAGGGCCCGCTGGGGTCGGTCCAATTCAAGAGACCCAGTACTTC	-	19	-	TRBV7-7	TRBJ2-5
CASSLLAGGPDLTDTQYF	TGTGCCAGCAGCTTGCTAGCGGGAGGGCCAGACCTCACAGATACGCAGTATTTT	TRBD2	18	-	TRBV11-2	TRBJ2-3
CASSPTRKRDTTDTQYF	TGTGCCAGCAGCCCGACCCGGAAGCGGGATACCACAGATACGCAGTATTTT	TRBD2	17	-	TRBV11-2	TRBJ2-3
CASSLGLAVTDTQYF	TGTGCCAGCAGCTTAGGGTTAGCGGTCACAGATACGCAGTATTTT	-	15	few	TRBV7-2	TRBJ2-3
CASSLGNSYEQYF	TGTGCCAGCAGCCTGGGGAACTCCTACGAGCAGTACTTC	-	13	-	TRBV7-2	TRBJ2-7
CASSLSSSNEKLFF	TGTGCCAGCAGCTTATCATCGTCCAATGAAAAACTGTTTTTT	-	14	many	TRBV11-2	TRBJ1-4
CASSIVGIHRYAVF	TGTGCCAGTAGTATAGTAGGGATACACAGATACGCAGTATTT	-	14	-	TRBV19	TRBJ2-5